This TCR beta chain was identified during a study of STAT3 mutations in large granular lymphocyte leukemia. Overall study findings and caveats: Variable sampling intervals and differing treatment regimens complicated linking therapy response to TCR clonal burden changes. At least one immunodominant TCR beta clonotype appeared in every T-cell large granular lymphocyte leukemia patient. All newly emerging clones after therapy were STAT3 wild type. Clonal expansion was inferred from other time points because no sample existed at each clone's first appearance.

TCRbeta libraries averaged around 42,000 productive templates per sample. The assay was immunoSEQ multiplex PCR, and TCRdb's table has in-frame clones only and misses some. There are 25,000 to 30,000 clones in the sample; over 65% occur only once, and 30% lies in the top ten. About this clone itself: The antigen remains undetermined.

The CDR3 runs 15 residues. V was cut by 3 bases and J by 6 bases, with 16 bases left in between. Germline V gene data show CDR1 as MGHRA and CDR2 as YSYEKL. J is TRBJ2-3 and V is TRBV4-1; D perhaps matches TRBD2 (6 bases). Sequencing used peripheral blood mononuclear cells. This TCR was recovered from a woman aged 45-59 years with T-cell large granular lymphocyte leukemia. Some clones in this sample may be carry-over from other donors' samples. CDR3 amino acids: CASSHGTLMLDTQYF. The CDR3 nucleotides are TGCGCCAGCAGCCACGGGACTTTGATGCTGGATACGCAGTATTTT.